A selection of T cell receptor beta chains follows, all from one sample in a study of OX40 agonist ivuxolimab in advanced cancers. Generated by immunoSEQ multiplex PCR, the TCRdb table keeps only in-frame clones and is missing some. The sample holds 65,000 to 90,000 clones, about 80% seen once. The sequencing here drew on CD4+ or CD8+ T cells sorted from blood, taken in a trial of the OX40 agonist ivuxolimab. Receptors were obtained from an adult with an advanced solid tumor such as melanoma, head and neck, liver or kidney cancer. Each CDR3 is given with its conserved first and last residue. The order of the fields is J gene, D gene, clone size, V gene, CDR3 protein, CDR3 DNA. The D gene is left open where the match is weak. Rows give clone size only sometimes, using once, few, many, or a class for an expanded clone.

TRBJ1-1 NA NA TRBV19 CASSIDRVTEAFF TGTGCCAGTAGTATAGATCGGGTAACTGAAGCTTTCTTT
TRBJ2-3 NA NA TRBV5-1 CASSLNRDTRSTQYF TGCGCCAGCAGCCTAAACCGGGACACAAGGAGTACGCAGTATTTT
TRBJ1-3 TRBD1 NA TRBV7-9 CASSLDRGLRNTIYF TGTGCCAGCAGCTTAGACAGGGGGCTCAGGAACACCATATATTTT
TRBJ2-3 TRBD1 once TRBV7-6 CASSLTGGEPDTQYF TGTGCCAGCAGCTTGACAGGGGGCGAACCAGATACGCAGTATTTT
TRBJ1-6 NA few TRBV7-9 CASSLDMPFNSPLHF TGTGCCAGCAGCTTAGACATGCCCTTTAATTCACCCCTCCACTTT
TRBJ2-2 NA NA TRBV4-2 CASSGQGGTGELFF TGTGCCAGCAGCGGGCAGGGCGGTACCGGGGAGCTGTTTTTT
TRBJ2-2 NA NA TRBV7-2 CASSLEATGLQPTGELFF TGTGCCAGCAGCTTAGAAGCTACCGGACTGCAACCCACCGGGGAGCTGTTTTTT
TRBJ2-2 NA NA TRBV9 CASSVDGGPKTGELFF TGTGCCAGCAGCGTAGACGGGGGGCCTAAAACCGGGGAGCTGTTTTTT
TRBJ2-7 NA NA TRBV5-1 CASSRTTSSYEQYF TGCGCCAGCAGCCGGACAACCAGCTCCTACGAGCAGTACTTC
TRBJ2-3 NA NA TRBV5-8 CASSLDRDTQYF TGTGCCAGCAGCTTGGATCGGGATACGCAGTATTTT
TRBJ1-2 TRBD1 NA TRBV6-6 CASRRRTGLGYGYTF TGTGCCAGCAGACGGAGGACAGGGTTGGGCTATGGCTACACCTTC
TRBJ1-5 NA NA TRBV6-4 CASSTQENQPQHF TGTGCCAGCAGTACACAGGAAAATCAGCCCCAGCATTTT
TRBJ2-2 NA NA TRBV5-6 CASSPTQQGSGELFF TGTGCCAGCAGTCCCACCCAACAGGGCTCCGGGGAGCTGTTTTTT
TRBJ1-1 NA NA TRBV5-1 CASSLDTAGAEAFF TGCGCCAGCAGCCTGGACACAGCGGGGGCTGAAGCTTTCTTT
TRBJ1-4 TRBD1 NA TRBV4-3 CASSRQGAANEKLFF TGCGCCAGCAGCAGACAGGGGGCCGCTAATGAAAAACTGTTTTTT
TRBJ1-5 TRBD1 NA TRBV5-1 CASSLGGTGVGNQPQHF TGCGCCAGCAGCTTGGGAGGGACAGGAGTCGGGAATCAGCCCCAGCATTTT
TRBJ2-7 NA few TRBV7-8 CASSLVRGGEQYF TGTGCCAGCAGCTTAGTTCGGGGAGGCGAGCAGTACTTC
TRBJ2-6 TRBD1 NA TRBV6-1 CASNTGAGGANVLTF TGTGCCAGCAATACAGGGGCAGGTGGGGCCAACGTCCTGACTTTC
TRBJ1-2 NA NA TRBV6-6 CASSYETSYSNYGYTF TGTGCCAGCAGTTACGAGACTAGCTATTCTAACTATGGCTACACCTTC
TRBJ2-3 NA NA TRBV6-5 CASSYYPTTSTDTQYF TGTGCCAGCAGTTACTATCCGACTACTAGCACAGATACGCAGTATTTT
TRBJ2-1 NA NA TRBV27 CASSYLAANNEQFF TGTGCCAGCAGTTACTTAGCAGCCAACAATGAGCAGTTCTTC
TRBJ1-1 NA NA TRBV5-1 CASSLAWEGPAFF TGCGCCAGCAGCTTGGCCTGGGAGGGGCCGGCTTTCTTT
TRBJ1-5 NA NA TRBV7-3 CASSLTFNQPQHF TGTGCCAGCAGCTTAACTTTCAATCAGCCCCAGCATTTT
TRBJ1-1 NA NA TRBV11-2 CASRLPGVWGSAFF TGTGCCAGCAGGTTACCAGGGGTGTGGGGATCCGCTTTCTTT
TRBJ2-1 TRBD1 NA TRBV5-1 CASSLMAGTGGNEQFF TGCGCCAGCAGCTTAATGGCTGGGACAGGGGGCAATGAGCAGTTCTTC
TRBJ2-2 TRBD1 NA TRBV7-9 CASSLGQGDTGELFF TGTGCCAGCAGCCTGGGACAGGGGGACACCGGGGAGCTGTTTTTT
TRBJ1-5 NA NA TRBV6-1 CASGGPSNQPQHF TGTGCCAGCGGGGGGCCTAGCAATCAGCCCCAGCATTTT
TRBJ2-5 NA NA TRBV7-2 CASSLTPAVPETQYF TGTGCCAGCAGCTTAACCCCTGCTGTTCCGGAGACCCAGTACTTC
TRBJ2-3 NA NA TRBV25-1 CATEPPSTDTQYF TGTGCCACTGAACCGCCCAGCACAGATACGCAGTATTTT
TRBJ1-2 TRBD1 NA TRBV2 CASSAGTGNGYTF TGTGCCAGCAGCGCCGGGACAGGGAATGGCTACACCTTC
TRBJ2-7 NA NA TRBV10-2 CASGKGGGGSYEQYF TGCGCCAGCGGGAAAGGCGGAGGGGGCTCCTACGAGCAGTACTTC
TRBJ1-1 TRBD1 NA TRBV5-4 CASTIAGTGEPSAFF TGTGCCAGCACTATTGCAGGGACAGGGGAACCTTCGGCTTTCTTT
TRBJ2-3 NA NA TRBV21-1 CASSAPTSGGVLDTQYF TGTGCCAGCAGCGCGCCGACTAGCGGGGGGGTCCTAGATACGCAGTATTTT
TRBJ2-7 TRBD1 NA TRBV18 CASSPPGTGMSEQYF TGTGCCAGCTCACCACCTGGGACAGGGATGAGCGAGCAGTACTTC
TRBJ2-7 TRBD1 NA TRBV5-1 CASSRDRNSYEQYF TGCGCCAGCAGCCGGGACAGGAACTCCTACGAGCAGTACTTC
TRBJ2-6 NA NA TRBV6-1 CASSEALGGTGLSGANVLTF TGTGCCAGCAGTGAAGCGCTCGGGGGGACAGGATTATCTGGGGCCAACGTCCTGACTTTC
TRBJ2-7 TRBD1 few TRBV18 CASSPPGTGAGLHEQYF TGTGCCAGCTCACCACCGGGAACAGGGGCAGGATTACACGAGCAGTACTTC
TRBJ2-1 NA NA TRBV21-1 CASSKESGGVSNEQFF TGTGCCAGCAGCAAAGAAAGCGGGGGGGTTAGCAATGAGCAGTTCTTC
TRBJ2-5 NA NA TRBV7-2 CASSLNSAIQETQYF TGTGCCAGCAGCTTAAATAGCGCAATCCAAGAGACCCAGTACTTC
TRBJ2-2 NA few TRBV4-2 CASSQDNGVSAGELFF TGTGCCAGCAGCCAAGATAACGGGGTGTCGGCCGGGGAGCTGTTTTTT
TRBJ2-7 TRBD1 few TRBV5-4 CASSRPGQVSYEQYF TGTGCCAGCAGCCGGCCGGGACAGGTATCCTACGAGCAGTACTTC
TRBJ1-2 NA NA TRBV10-3 CAISESWDSYGYTF TGTGCCATCAGTGAGTCGTGGGACTCCTATGGCTACACCTTC
TRBJ1-5 NA NA TRBV7-9 CASSSSHRGTGRGPQHF TGTGCCAGCAGCTCCTCACATCGCGGGACGGGAAGGGGGCCCCAGCATTTT
TRBJ1-1 TRBD1 once TRBV2 CASSDGTGGSITEAFF TGTGCCAGCAGCGACGGGACAGGGGGCAGTATCACTGAAGCTTTCTTT
TRBJ1-4 NA NA TRBV12-2 CASRLKGANEKLFF TGTGCAAGTCGCTTAAAGGGGGCAAATGAAAAACTGTTTTTT
TRBJ1-5 NA few TRBV7-9 CASSLARADQPQHF TGTGCCAGCAGCTTAGCCAGGGCGGATCAGCCCCAGCATTTT
TRBJ1-1 NA NA TRBV2 CASSDLGVTEAFF TGTGCCAGCAGTGATCTGGGAGTGACTGAAGCTTTCTTT
TRBJ2-3 TRBD1 NA TRBV28 CASSFSGQGADTQYF TGTGCCAGCAGTTTCTCCGGACAGGGTGCAGATACGCAGTATTTT
TRBJ2-4 TRBD1 few TRBV12-5 CASGLERTGAKNIQYF TGTGCTAGTGGTTTGGAGAGGACAGGGGCTAAAAACATTCAGTACTTC
TRBJ2-3 NA NA TRBV2 CASTRGAPDTQYF TGTGCCAGCACGAGGGGAGCCCCAGATACGCAGTATTTT
TRBJ2-5 TRBD2 NA TRBV4-1 CASSQETLAGGYQETQYF TGCGCCAGCAGCCAAGAAACACTAGCGGGGGGGTACCAAGAGACCCAGTACTTC
TRBJ1-3 NA NA TRBV5-4 CASSLASRAKISGNTIYF TGTGCCAGCAGCTTGGCCTCCAGAGCAAAAATCTCTGGAAACACCATATATTTT
TRBJ2-7 NA NA TRBV30 CAWSADTTGYEQYF TGTGCCTGGAGTGCCGATACTACTGGCTACGAGCAGTACTTC
TRBJ2-3 NA few TRBV11-2 CASSLIAGLGGNTQYF TGTGCCAGCAGCTTGATCGCCGGGCTCGGAGGCAATACGCAGTATTTT
TRBJ2-3 TRBD2 NA TRBV18 CASSPLTSGRLDTQYF TGTGCCAGCTCACCTCTAACTAGCGGGCGGCTGGATACGCAGTATTTT
TRBJ2-5 TRBD1 NA TRBV4-3 CASSLRQGAGKEQYF TGCGCCAGCAGCCTACGACAGGGGGCAGGAAAGGAGCAGTACTTC